These 25 T cell receptor beta chains were sequenced from one sample in a study of neurological immune-mediated disorders. TCRdb re-called the 5' RACE reads with MiXCR, one entry per CDR3 protein. This sample has 85,000 to 100,000 distinct CDR3 sequences, with roughly 3.5% found just once. Sequences were obtained from PBMCs. The receptors originated from a woman between 18 and 30 years old with multiple sclerosis.

This clonotype was counted ten times or more. This chain uses TRBV7-2 with TRBJ2-7; perhaps TRBD1 as D (6 bases). Germline CDR1 reads SGHTA; CDR2 reads FQGNSA. Deletions cut 8 bases from V and 3 bases from J, with 14 bases between. The CDR3 extends over 13 amino acids. The CDR3 DNA reads TGTGCCAGCCGTCCGGGACATCTCTACGAGCAGTACTTC. This gives the protein CASRPGHLYEQYF.

V and J are TRBV5-1 and TRBJ1-4; 10 bases line up with TRBD1. Per the germline V gene, CDR1 is SGHRS and CDR2 is YFSETQ. The CDR3 contains 14 residues. Losses at the gene ends were 4 bases for V and 8 bases for J; bases not matched to a gene: 5. This chain's CDR3 is CASSHGQGGEKLFF. The CDR3 DNA follows: TGCGCCAGCAGCCATGGACAGGGGGGAGAAAAACTGTTTTTT. Drawing the rest from reference TRBV5-1 and TRBJ1-4, the complete variable domain is KAGVTQTPRYLIKTRGQQVTLSCSPISGHRSVSWYQQTPGQGLQFLFEYFSETQRNKGNFPGRFSGRQFSNSRSEMNVSTLELGDSALYLCASSHGQGGEKLFFGSGTQLSVL.

This clonotype has ten or more counts. The J gene is TRBJ2-1, the V gene TRBV12-3 or TRBV12-4, with 8 nucleotides matching TRBD2. V shed 5 bases and J 4 bases; nucleotides not matched to a gene: 10. The CDR3 consists of 16 residues. The CDR3 region is CASSIPAGAEYNEQFF. In DNA, the CDR3 is TGTGCCAGCAGTATACCAGCGGGAGCTGAATACAATGAGCAGTTCTTC.

The table lists this clonotype with a few counts. This may arise from a read error, as a much more abundant clone is one base away. The V call is TRBV20-1, the J call TRBJ1-6, with unresolved D. The CDR3 length is 13 residues. Germline lookup yields CDR1 DFQATT and CDR2 SNEGSKA (reference sequence). CDR3 residues: CSARGTDISPLNF. The DNA of the CDR3 is TGCAGTGCTAGAGGCACAGATATATCACCCCTCAACTTT.

The sample holds many counts of this clonotype. The genes are TRBV5-1 and TRBJ2-5; the D gene is possibly TRBD1 (6 bases). The CDR3 runs 15 residues. The ends were cut back, 4 bases at V and 7 bases at J, with 20 bases in the middle. Germline V gene sequence: CDR1 SGHRS, CDR2 YFSETQ. CDR3 sequence (DNA): TGCGCCAGCAGCCCCGGACAGCAACAAAGGATGACCCAGTACTTC. This gives the protein CASSPGQQQRMTQYF.

This clonotype was seen ten or more times. The chain carries TRBV28 and TRBJ1-2; 9 bases are shared with TRBD1. CDR1 is MDHEN, CDR2 SYDVKM, per germline. This CDR3 contains 12 residues. Trimming removed 10 bases from V and 6 bases from J; junction bases left unmatched: 6. In nucleotides, the CDR3 is TGTGCCATCTTTACAGGGGGCCATGGCTACACCTTC. This encodes CAIFTGGHGYTF.

The rearrangement links TRBV29-1 to TRBJ1-6; TRBD1 aligns across 8 bases. Germline V CDR1 and CDR2: SQVTM, ANQGSEA. V was pared by 6 bases and J by 5 bases, with 3 bases of the junction left unmatched. The CDR3 is 13 residues long. CDR3 coding DNA: TGCAGCGTCTCGACAGGGGATAATTCACCCCTCCACTTT. Translation gives CSVSTGDNSPLHF.

Ten or more counts support this clonotype. The J gene is TRBJ1-4, the V gene TRBV6-5; tentative D call: TRBD1 (6 bases). CDR3 length: 15 residues. Between the trimmed V and J ends, which lost 5 bases and 5 bases, there was a span of 15 bases. Germline assignment: CDR1 MNHEY and CDR2 SVGAGI. As DNA, the CDR3 is TGTGCCAGCAGTCCCATGGACAGTGACAATGAAAAACTGTTTTTT. This gives the protein CASSPMDSDNEKLFF.

The J gene is TRBJ2-1, the V gene TRBV9, with TRBD1 matching over 7 bases. Germline V gives CDR1 SGDLS, CDR2 YYNGEE. The CDR3 totals 14 residues. The ends lost 3 bases at V and 5 bases at J; junction bases unmatched: 5. Here the CDR3 reads CASSERDRNNEQFF. CDR3 sequence (DNA): TGTGCCAGCAGCGAACGGGACAGAAACAATGAGCAGTTCTTC.

There are many counts of this clonotype. The chain links TRBV7-9 to TRBJ2-6; no definite D call. Trimming stripped 2 bases from V and 1 base from J, with 6 bases between. The CDR3 has 15 residues. The germline CDR1 and CDR2 sequences are SEHNR and FQNEAQ (reference sequence). This CDR3 is CASSLWLSGANVLTF. The CDR3 DNA reads as TGTGCCAGCAGCTTATGGCTATCTGGGGCCAACGTCCTGACTTTC.

This clonotype was seen repeatedly, ten times or more. CDR3 sequence (DNA): TGCAGTGCCCAGGACTCTTTGGACACTGAAGCTTTCTTT. Residues: CSAQDSLDTEAFF. The rearrangement joins TRBV20-1 to TRBJ1-1; D unclear. Looked up from germline, CDR1 is DFQATT and CDR2 is SNEGSKA (reference sequence). V dropped 6 bases and J dropped 3 bases, with 14 bases sitting between them. The CDR3 extends over 13 amino acids.

Many counts were recorded for this clonotype. The chain employs TRBV3-1 and TRBJ1-1; TRBD1 might be the D (5 bases). Trimming left V 0 bases short and J 1 base short, with 9 bases between. The CDR3 loop spans 15 amino acids. Germline V CDR1 and CDR2: LGHDT, YNNKEL (reference sequence). In DNA form, the CDR3 reads TGTGCCAGCAGCCAAGATACAGGAACGAACACTGAAGCTTTCTTT. Protein product: CASSQDTGTNTEAFF.

This chain links TRBV5-1 with TRBJ2-2, with TRBD1 matching 9 bases. CDR3 size: 16 residues. Germline V gene lookup returns CDR1 SGHRS and CDR2 YFSETQ. The ends lost 3 bases at V and 4 bases at J; junction bases unmatched: 7. The CDR3 here is CASSSGQGGGTGELFF. The CDR3 DNA follows: TGCGCCAGCAGCTCGGGACAGGGAGGCGGCACCGGGGAGCTGTTTTTT.

This clonotype was seen repeatedly, ten times or more. The rearrangement links TRBV12-3 or TRBV12-4 to TRBJ2-4; 8 positions agree with TRBD2. V lost 3 bases, J lost 0 bases, and 10 bases stayed unmatched. The CDR3 extends over 18 amino acids. CDR3 amino acids: CASSFISGSGRAKNIQYF. The CDR3 DNA reads TGTGCCAGCAGTTTTATCAGCGGGAGCGGTCGAGCCAAAAACATTCAGTACTTC.

This clonotype was seen repeatedly, ten times or more. The chain joins TRBV20-1 to TRBJ2-7; either TRBD1 or TRBD2 may supply D (5 bases each). Germline loops: CDR1 DFQATT, CDR2 SNEGSKA (reference sequence). The CDR3 is 13 amino acids. Trimming cost V 8 bases and J 2 bases, with 16 bases left between them. The CDR3 nucleotides are TGCAGTCACGGGACGGCCAAGACCTACGAGCAGTACTTC. Its protein product is CSHGTAKTYEQYF.

V gene TRBV5-6 combines with J gene TRBJ1-1; unclear D gene. Germline CDR1 and CDR2: SGHDT and YYEEEE. This CDR3 is 14 amino acids long. Trimming cost V 3 bases and J 5 bases, with 14 bases left between them. CDR3 nucleotides: TGTGCCAGCAGCTACATGGCAGGTTGGACTGAAGCTTTCTTT. Its translation is CASSYMAGWTEAFF.

This clonotype was counted many times. The rearrangement uses TRBV12-3 or TRBV12-4 and TRBJ2-1; TRBD2 matches at 7 bases. The J segment lost 0 bases and the V segment lost 6 bases, leaving 5 bases of the junction unmatched. This CDR3 comprises 15 residues. CDR3 residues: CASRPTSASYNEQFF. The CDR3 bases are TGTGCCAGCAGACCAACTAGCGCCTCCTACAATGAGCAGTTCTTC.

This clonotype turned up a few times. This rearrangement joins TRBV29-1 to TRBJ1-1; 7 positions agree with TRBD1. This CDR3 is 15 amino acids long. J gave up 0 bases and V 2 bases, and 6 bases lay outside the gene matches. Germline V CDR1 and CDR2: SQVTM, ANQGSEA. The CDR3 DNA is TGCAGCGTTGAAAAGGAGGGACAGATGAACACTGAAGCTTTCTTT. It encodes CSVEKEGQMNTEAFF.

The chain has TRBV20-1 and TRBJ2-5; 7 bases map to TRBD1. CDR1 and CDR2 from the germline V gene are DFQATT and SNEGSKA (reference sequence). The length of the CDR3 is 13 residues. The ends lost 6 bases at V and 5 bases at J; junction bases unmatched: 9. CDR3 sequence: CSAHRQGGETQYF. As DNA, the CDR3 is TGCAGTGCCCACCGACAGGGTGGGGAGACCCAGTACTTC.

This clonotype was counted many times. J is TRBJ2-2 and V is TRBV18; D is possibly TRBD2 (6 bases). The CDR3 has 15 amino acids. Germline CDR1 reads KGHSH; CDR2 reads LQKENI. V shed 0 bases and J shed 6 bases, with 11 bases lying between them. CDR3 region: CASSPPRGGAGELFF. The CDR3 DNA is TGTGCCAGCTCACCACCGCGAGGAGGGGCCGGGGAGCTGTTTTTT.

This clonotype has a count of ten or more. The CDR3 is CASSYSVTGEYYEQYF. The CDR3 region has the DNA TGTGCCAGCAGTTACTCGGTTACAGGGGAGTACTACGAGCAGTACTTC. The chain is built from TRBV6-5 and TRBJ2-7; the match to TRBD1 covers 7 bases. This CDR3 has 16 residues. Trimming cost V 0 bases and J 3 bases; bases outside gene matches: 8. Germline values: CDR1 MNHEY, CDR2 SVGAGI.

This clonotype was observed many times. The chain is built from TRBV5-1 and TRBJ1-2; TRBD1 matches 7 bases. The CDR3 totals 15 residues. Germline CDR1 and CDR2: SGHRS and YFSETQ. Germline trimming cut 4 bases from V and 2 bases from J; bases unmatched to any gene: 8. In DNA form, the CDR3 reads TGCGCCAGCAGCATTGGGGGACAGAAGAACTATGGCTACACCTTC. As protein: CASSIGGQKNYGYTF.

This chain joins TRBV7-8 and TRBJ1-1; D is unresolved. Germline V gives CDR1 SGHVS, CDR2 FQNEAQ. V lost 4 bases to trimming and J lost 1 base, with 28 bases between them. This CDR3 comprises 20 residues. In DNA, the CDR3 is TGTGCCAGCAGCTCACTACCTCCCCGTGGACGGACGTCCGCGAACACTGAAGCTTTCTTT. Encoded protein: CASSSLPPRGRTSANTEAFF.

This clonotype was detected many times. J is TRBJ1-6 and V is TRBV20-1; D not resolved. Deletions cut 0 bases from V and 7 bases from J, with 10 bases between. Looked up from germline, CDR1 is DFQATT and CDR2 is SNEGSKA (reference sequence). CDR3 length: 14 amino acids. CDR3 in DNA: TGCAGTGCTAGAGAGCCAGGACTAAATTCACCCCTCCACTTT. Amino acids: CSAREPGLNSPLHF.

This clonotype was seen repeatedly, ten times or more. The chain recombines TRBV7-2 with TRBJ2-3; unclear D gene. Germline CDR1 reads SGHTA; CDR2 reads FQGNSA. The CDR3 loop spans 16 amino acids. Between the trimmed V and J ends, which lost 0 bases and 0 bases, there was a span of 10 bases. As DNA, the CDR3 is TGTGCCAGCAGCTTAGCGGGAACCTCTAGCACAGATACGCAGTATTTT. Translating it yields CASSLAGTSSTDTQYF.